This T cell receptor (beta chain) is from a study of cytomegalovirus exposure and HLA in healthy donors (dated 2017 in TCRdb). Regarding the complete study: An earlier analysis of roughly 610 of the donors reported approximately 280 Gb of sequence data and around 100 million unique TCR beta sequences obtained from approximately 180 million T cells. The study aimed to test whether cataloging public T cell receptors could reveal signatures of past pathogen exposure. A later genetic analysis took genome-wide SNP genotypes for about 65% of the 666 donors and used that subset as a discovery cohort. Among the approximately 400 genotyped donors, roughly 80% belonged to the genetic ancestry cluster associated with self-reported Caucasian donors. The study combined high-throughput TCR immunosequencing, statistical association of individual TCRs with disease status, and machine learning to predict cytomegalovirus infection status. In the later analysis, no new phenotypic data were used to find candidate immune exposures; instead, reliance was placed on TCR beta sequences and their occurrence across donors. To decide whether each TCR beta V gene segment behaved as functional or pseudogenic, an earlier analysis of over 500 of the donors relied on high-throughput TCR beta sequencing. On average, 235,054 unique TCR beta nucleotide sequences were sequenced per donor among some 430 genotyped donors of the cohort, with about 17% of those sequences being non-productive. Four or five DR-DQ haplotypes were handled as single units for association and clustering because linkage in the cohort was strong. Typing coverage varied by locus: roughly 620-640 donors for A, B, C, DRB1 and DQB1; approximately 520 for DQA1; around 610 for DPA1; around 450 for DPB1. Besides the first cohort of around 700 subjects, a separate validation cohort made up of some 110 different subjects was used. An early release covering about 600 HLA-typed donors comprised 250 to 350 gigabases of sequencing data and 85 million to 100 million unique TCR sequences. The study profiled the T cell repertoires of hundreds of subjects by immunosequencing and related them to cytomegalovirus serostatus. Every repertoire in the discovery cohort had been generated on one and the same sequencing platform. Class I and class II HLA loci were covered by the typing at four-digit resolution. In a later analysis, previously published TCR beta repertoires from fewer than 750 donors were re-analyzed and high-resolution HLA genotyping was added so that TCR occurrence patterns could be studied. Donor age, sex, ethnicity and CMV serostatus were compiled alongside the repertoire data. On the study overall, not on this receptor specifically: V-gene and J-gene trimming of TCR beta chains was associated with a missense DCLRE1C variant in a later genetic analysis, and the association was replicated in an independent cohort. The classifier was reported to diagnose cytomegalovirus status with high specificity and sensitivity in both the original and validation cohorts. When HLA alleles, especially DR and DQ, strongly co-occurred, attributing TCR associations to individual alleles was difficult. In the study, around 150 TCR beta chains were listed as associated with cytomegalovirus. An earlier analysis of some 560 of the donors showed that most TCR beta V segments appeared in productive rearrangements either about 90% or about 30% of the time, which broadly matched IMGT annotations. A further reported finding was that TCR beta sequences accurately predicted the HLA-A and HLA-B alleles for most subjects in the first cohort. In vitro tests confirmed that a few of the cytomegalovirus-associated TCR beta chains recognize cytomegalovirus antigens. Most TCR sequences were seen in very few donors, while some public TCRs were found in many individuals. According to a later analysis, parvovirus B19, influenza, CMV and Epstein-Barr virus appeared linked to several top co-occurrence clusters. This cohort had only TCR beta chains sequenced, and the lack of alpha or paired-chain data limited which features could be detected. The presence/absence analyses assumed that sequencing depth was roughly uniform across donors, and that assumption may not be true. Most CMV-associated TCR beta chains appeared to be HLA-restricted in a later analysis, and the HLA associations seemed to be driven largely by CMV exposure. Correlated functional status among segregating V segments might be attributable to linkage disequilibrium, but an unknown experimental factor could not be ruled out. Over 15 rarely observed V segments, including chromosome 9 orphons, were excluded from the earlier analysis of 550 to 700 of the donors because counts were too low. Some IMGT-functional V segments, including TRBV6-2 and TRBV6-3, could not be told apart with the 87-base-pair reads, so those segments were excluded. For the cohort, immune exposure information was limited to CMV serostatus. Specific HLA alleles were associated with 16,951 TCR beta sequences at a false discovery rate of 0.05 in a later analysis. A group of highly shared sequence variants was considered likely to be a technical artifact of the sequencing pipeline. Because HLA typing was missing for some donors at each locus, association tests included only the typed subset. Compared with equally common non-associated chains, HLA-associated TCR beta chains in a later analysis were more clonally expanded and had lower generation probabilities. According to the authors, the approach could potentially be generalized to other disease states and immunological phenotypes. A later analysis found that TCR association rates varied across HLA loci, with DRB1 alleles showing the most associated TCRs and HLA-C alleles the fewest. In a later genetic analysis, fewer N-insertions in productive TCRs were reported among donors in an Asian-associated ancestry cluster than the roughly 670-donor mean.

The germline V gene sets CDR1 to SGHRS and CDR2 to YFSETQ. Trimming leaves V shorter by 4 bases and J shorter by 7 bases, with the junction holding 15 bases beyond the gene matches. From the cysteine through the phenylalanine, the CDR3 covers 17 amino acids. The only DNA kept is the CDR3, 51 bases in frame from the first base. In total, 600 or so healthy bone marrow donors made up the cohort. At the time of sampling, all cohort members were nominally healthy, though unrecorded immune exposures were likely present. The donor was CMV seronegative and belonged to the group of roughly 330 seronegative cohort members. A peripheral blood sample was provided by each donor, and peripheral blood mononuclear cells were used for TCR beta sequencing. The Qiagen DNeasy Blood Extraction Kit was used to extract genomic DNA from the blood cell samples. The receptor library was made with the immunoSEQ multiplex PCR assay. A mixture of 60 forward primers for TCR Vbeta segments and 13 reverse primers for TCR Jbeta segments was used in the multiplex PCR. The CDR3 region of rearranged TCR beta genes was amplified from genomic DNA by a multiplex PCR assay. On the Illumina HiSeq System, the amplified TCR beta libraries were sequenced as 87-base-pair reads. The authors' analysis ran thus. Across the 600 to 700 repertoires, a later analysis counted 60 million to 90 million unique TCR beta chains, approximately 10 million of which were shared by at least two donors. Raw reads were error-corrected and collapsed into unique sequences with a nearest-neighbor algorithm that merged closely related sequences to remove PCR and sequencing errors. Alignment of CDR3 sequences to IMGT reference sequences was used to assign V, D and J gene segments. For a sequence to be retained, at least a six-nucleotide match to both a V gene segment and a J gene segment was required. A rearrangement counted as productive if the CDR3 had no stop codons and remained in frame with V and J, and every other rearrangement counted as non-productive. CDR3 was defined according to IMGT convention as the region running from the second conserved V-encoded cysteine to the conserved J-encoded phenylalanine. Sequences without an unambiguous match to a single V gene segment were excluded from the earlier analysis of 500 to 700 of the donors. In an earlier analysis of several hundred of the donors, a V segment was called functional when productive rearrangements were above 56.7%, and segregating when the standard deviation between donors exceeded 5%. A statistical classification framework was built to diagnose cytomegalovirus status from the catalog of TCR beta chain sequences. In a later analysis, V and J genes were assigned by comparing TCR nucleotide sequences against IMGT/GENE-DB human TR gene sequences. The TCRdist pipeline was used in a later analysis to assign CDR3 sequences and most-parsimonious VDJ recombination scenarios. In a later analysis, each TCR beta chain was defined by its CDR3 amino acid sequence together with its V-gene family, and reads without a unique V-gene family were excluded. A later analysis removed 550 to 700 highly shared, low-generation-probability nucleotide sequences to deal with suspected cross-contamination and a sequencing artifact. In a later analysis, a clonal expansion index for each public chain was calculated from normalized within-repertoire ranks of inferred template counts. A later analysis computed generation probabilities with a VDJ recombination model fitted to out-of-frame rearrangements, and checked the results against IGoR. A later analysis scored TCR-TCR, TCR-HLA and TCR-CMV co-occurrence with hypergeometric tests, applying a repertoire-size bias correction to TCR pairs. False discovery rates were estimated in a later analysis by permuting HLA or CMV assignments 20 times. In a later analysis, co-occurring TCRs were grouped using DBSCAN, with TCRdist sequence similarity added in when clustering inside HLA-allele-positive subsets. For co-occurrence clustering, repertoires with fewer than 30,000 or more than 120,000 public chains were excluded, along with roughly five repertoires with anomalous nucleotide sharing. TCRdb's version of the immuneACCESS table is confined to in-frame rearrangements and falls short of the full clone set. An unresolved V gene accounts for under half of the shortfall where checked; the remainder is of unknown origin. V and J calls and clone size are as listed in that table; D and trimming were resolved from the DNA. The sample contains 50,000 to 60,000 clones, around three quarters of them found a single time. The biggest ten clones account for around 1.5% of the sample.

About this clone itself: The antigen this receptor binds is unknown. Qualities for individual bases were not recorded, and no much larger clone is one base off.

This clonotype originated in a female donor in good health and CMV-seronegative. Sequences were obtained from PBMCs. Rearrangement joined TRBV5-1 to TRBJ1-4, with TRBD1 identical over 8 junction bases. For the CDR3, the sequence is CASSGGQGFAASEKLFF. In nucleotides, the sequence is TGCGCCAGCAGCGGCGGACAGGGTTTTGCGGCGAGTGAAAAACTGTTTTTT.